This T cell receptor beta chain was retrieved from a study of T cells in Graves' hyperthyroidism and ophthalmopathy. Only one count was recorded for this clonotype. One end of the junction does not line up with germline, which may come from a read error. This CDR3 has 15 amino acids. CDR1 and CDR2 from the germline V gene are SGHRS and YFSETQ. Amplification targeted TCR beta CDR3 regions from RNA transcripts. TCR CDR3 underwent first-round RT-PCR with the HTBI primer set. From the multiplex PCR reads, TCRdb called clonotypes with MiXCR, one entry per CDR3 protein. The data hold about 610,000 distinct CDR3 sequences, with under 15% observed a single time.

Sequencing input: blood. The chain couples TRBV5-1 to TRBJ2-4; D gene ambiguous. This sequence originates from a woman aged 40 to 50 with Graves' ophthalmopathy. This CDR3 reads CASSPTSGLKNIRYF. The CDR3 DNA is TGCGCCAGCAGCCCGACATCGGGCTTGAAAAACATTCGGTACTTC.